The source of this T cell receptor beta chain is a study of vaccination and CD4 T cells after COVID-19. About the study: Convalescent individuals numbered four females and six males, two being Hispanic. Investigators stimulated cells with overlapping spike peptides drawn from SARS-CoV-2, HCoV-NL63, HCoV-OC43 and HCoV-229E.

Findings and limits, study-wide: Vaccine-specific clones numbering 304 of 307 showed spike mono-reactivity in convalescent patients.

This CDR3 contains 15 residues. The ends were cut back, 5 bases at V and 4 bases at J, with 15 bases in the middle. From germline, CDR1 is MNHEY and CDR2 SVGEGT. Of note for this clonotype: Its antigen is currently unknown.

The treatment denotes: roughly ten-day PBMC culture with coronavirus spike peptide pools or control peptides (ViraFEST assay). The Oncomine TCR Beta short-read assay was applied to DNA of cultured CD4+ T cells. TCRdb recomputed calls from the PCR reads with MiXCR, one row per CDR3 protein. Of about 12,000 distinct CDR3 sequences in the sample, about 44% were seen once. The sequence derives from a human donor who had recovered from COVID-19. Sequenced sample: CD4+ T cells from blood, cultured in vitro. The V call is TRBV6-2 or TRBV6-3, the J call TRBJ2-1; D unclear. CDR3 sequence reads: CASSPLVRSYNEQFF. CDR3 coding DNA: TGTGCCAGCAGTCCACTCGTACGATCTTACAATGAGCAGTTCTTC.